This is a list of T cell receptor beta chains from one sample in a study of T cells in Graves' hyperthyroidism and ophthalmopathy. From the multiplex PCR reads, TCRdb called clonotypes with MiXCR, one entry per CDR3 protein. Of about 840,000 distinct CDR3 sequences in the sample, roughly 37% were seen once. The sample comprised blood. Every receptor here comes from a man between 18 and 35 years old with Graves' hyperthyroidism. Each CDR3 is given without its conserved first and last residue. The size field is filled for only some rows; it gives once, few, many or a size class.

>13|.|TRBJ2-7|TRBV24-1
ATSDHRTAVNEQY
>13|.|TRBJ2-7|TRBV7-9
AGGPSARLAYEQY
>12|few|TRBJ1-1|TRBV7-9
ASSPTPMNTEAF
>12|many|TRBJ1-6|TRBV6-6
ASSVGQENSPLH
>12|many|TRBJ1-5|TRBV6-5
ASSYSEGGQPQH
>13|many|TRBJ1-5|TRBV19
ASSIKAGVNQPQH
>11|.|TRBJ2-5|TRBV19
ASSDGHQETQY
>10|.|TRBJ2-1|TRBV29-1
TSGEIDNEQF
>10|many|TRBJ2-7|TRBV20-1
SARVARGEQY
>14|.|TRBJ1-1|TRBV9
ASSPLRVGQNTEAF
>10|.|TRBJ1-2|TRBV29-1
SVEETQYGYT
>11|.|TRBJ1-1|TRBV29-1
SVDWGDGTEAF
>15|.|TRBJ1-2|TRBV6-1
ASSPTPSDRANYGYT
>12|many|TRBJ2-7|TRBV2
ASSSGTRSYEQY
>10|.|TRBJ2-7|TRBV27
ASGTVSYEQY
>13|few|TRBJ1-2|TRBV9
ASSGKDRGLYGYT
>13|.|TRBJ1-2|TRBV5-1
ASSLVPQANYGYT
>12|.|TRBJ2-3|TRBV7-9
AGTPGLSTDTQY
>11|few|TRBJ2-7|TRBV6-5
ASSYSTDYEQY
>10|few|TRBJ1-1|TRBV20-1
SARDPGPEAF
>12|.|TRBJ1-1|TRBV15
ATSSLEPEAEAF
>13|few|TRBJ1-1|TRBV12-3/TRBV12-4
ASSVSGGPNTEAF
>10|.|TRBJ2-1|TRBV7-9
ASSNGLDEQF